The 3 T cell receptor beta chains in this list originate from one sample, sequenced in a study of CD8 T cells in Susac syndrome. Random hexamers served to reverse transcribe about 0.5 to 1 ug RNA. TCRdb reprocessed the immunoSEQ multiplex PCR reads via MiXCR and lists one record per CDR3 protein. This repertoire shows about 280,000 distinct CDR3 sequences, more than 75% found once; its top ten account for over 0.095%. Specimen: CD8+ T cells from PBMCs. These receptor sequences come from a human donor with multiple sclerosis.

The rearrangement links TRBV9 to TRBJ2-1; TRBD2 agrees at 8 bases. Germline V gives CDR1 SGDLS, CDR2 YYNGEE. The J segment lost 9 bases and the V segment lost 0 bases, leaving 8 bases of the junction unmatched. CDR3 length: 15 amino acids. The CDR3 DNA reads as TGTGCCAGCAGCGTAGGTGGACTAGCCATTGGTGAGCAGTTCTTC. Its translation: CASSVGGLAIGEQFF. The full variable domain, rest sourced from reference TRBV9 and TRBJ2-1, is DSGVTQTPKHLITATGQRVTLRCSPRSGDLSVYWYQQSLDQGLQFLIQYYNGEERAKGNILERFSAQQFPDLHSELNLSSLELGDSALYFCASSVGGLAIGEQFFGPGTRLTVL.

The V call is TRBV9, the J call TRBJ2-1; D may be TRBD1 (6 bases). Germline lookup yields CDR1 SGDLS and CDR2 YYNGEE. With 2 bases removed from V and 8 bases from J, the gap between germline ends came to 20 bases. CDR3 size: 16 residues. As DNA, the CDR3 is TGTGCCAGCAGCGTCCGTAACAGGGAGTATTATGATGAGCAGTTCTTC. Residues: CASSVRNREYYDEQFF. Full variable domain (rest looked up from reference TRBV9 and TRBJ2-1): DSGVTQTPKHLITATGQRVTLRCSPRSGDLSVYWYQQSLDQGLQFLIQYYNGEERAKGNILERFSAQQFPDLHSELNLSSLELGDSALYFCASSVRNREYYDEQFFGPGTRLTVL.

The chain employs TRBV14 and TRBJ2-3, with 11 bases that match TRBD1. The CDR3 runs 16 residues. The germline V gene encodes CDR1 SGHDN and CDR2 FVKESK. Unmatched junction bases numbered 6, after V lost 4 bases and J lost 3 bases. In nucleotides, the CDR3 is TGTGCCAGCAGCCCCTGGACAGGGGGCAGGACAGATACGCAGTATTTT. Protein product: CASSPWTGGRTDTQYF.